The rows below give T cell receptor beta chains drawn from one sample of a study of cytomegalovirus exposure and HLA in healthy donors. The data were produced by immunoSEQ multiplex PCR, yet TCRdb's version contains in-frame clones alone and is incomplete. The sample has under 150,000 clones; around four fifths are singletons. Sequencing was performed on PBMCs. These receptors were collected from a boy between 2 and 10 years old in good health and CMV-seronegative. The conserved cysteine and the conserved F or W are not part of the CDR3 here. The D gene is left open where the match is weak. Size is stated for part of the rows, as once, few or many counts, or as a class when the clone is expanded.

d_call v_call clone_size cdr3_aa
TRBD2 TRBV7-9 NA ASSPGTSGGETWGEQF
NA TRBV4-2 NA ASSQDGEPSVAF
TRBD2 TRBV7-9 NA ASSPTSGRSDTQY
NA TRBV19 NA ASNSPLGRGKFDEQF
NA TRBV29-1 few SVGILGAPSGANVLT
TRBD1 TRBV5-1 NA ASSLGQGADTQY
NA TRBV7-9 NA ASSHRSYNEQF
NA TRBV7-9 few ASSSLRDSETYGANVLT
NA TRBV19 few ASSYYSGNEQF
TRBD2 TRBV9 NA ASSVVSGGAREQF
NA TRBV30 NA AWSEGKGLSGYTIY
NA TRBV7-2 NA ASSSVLLAKNIQY
NA TRBV7-9 NA ASSPISGALRPLQY
NA TRBV10-3 NA AIGTGSVDTQY
TRBD1 TRBV2 NA ASRGDSYEQY
NA TRBV5-6 NA ASTPSGNYGYT
NA TRBV9 NA ASSKAGEAF
TRBD2 TRBV4-1 once ASSQVRTSGAYEQY
NA TRBV25-1 few ASSDLPGFPTSTEAF
TRBD2 TRBV5-4 NA ASSLDPSGGARETQY